One sample yielded the 30 T cell receptor beta chains listed below, sequenced in a study of cytomegalovirus exposure and HLA in healthy donors. PCR used 60 Vbeta primers and 13 Jbeta primers. Using immunoSEQ multiplex PCR, the repertoire was profiled, and TCRdb retains in-frame clones only, with some absent. Among about 130,000 clones listed, roughly 80% were seen once. What was sequenced was PBMCs. The receptors stem from a young man in good health and CMV-seropositive.

The genes are TRBV10-1 and TRBJ2-1, with a tentative D call TRBD1 (8 bases). CDR1 and CDR2 (germline): WNHNN, SYGVQD (reference sequence). V was clipped by 2 bases and J by 7 bases, with 15 bases between them. This CDR3 is 15 amino acids long. The CDR3 loop is CASSEGQGGRNEQFF. The CDR3 region has the DNA TGCGCCAGCAGTGAGGGACAGGGAGGGAGAAATGAGCAGTTCTTC.

The chain employs TRBV25-1 and TRBJ1-1; a possible D gene is TRBD1 (6 bases). V dropped 6 bases and J dropped 3 bases, with 14 bases sitting between them. The CDR3 covers 14 residues. Germline values: CDR1 MGHDK, CDR2 SYGVNS. In DNA form, the CDR3 reads TGTGCCAGCAGGGACTCCGGACAGTACACTGAAGCTTTCTTT. This gives the protein CASRDSGQYTEAFF.

CDR3 in amino acids: CASSPRTGPSYEQYF. Here the CDR3 DNA reads TGTGCCAGCAGCCCCCGGACAGGACCCTCCTACGAGCAGTACTTC. The chain joins TRBV13 to TRBJ2-7, with 7 bases fitting TRBD1. Trimming cost V 5 bases and J 0 bases; bases outside gene matches: 7. Per the germline V gene, CDR1 is PRHDT and CDR2 is FYEKMQ (reference sequence). This CDR3 is 15 amino acids long.

The rearrangement joins TRBV6-6 to TRBJ1-2, with 10 positions matching TRBD1. The germline V gene encodes CDR1 MNHNY and CDR2 SVGAGI (reference sequence). V lost 4 bases and J lost 4; bases outside the gene matches: 3. This CDR3 is 14 amino acids long. The DNA for the CDR3 is TGTGCCAGCAGTTTTAGGGACAGGGGCTATGGCTACACCTTC. Protein: CASSFRDRGYGYTF.

The gene calls are TRBV2 and TRBJ2-3; 9 nucleotides match TRBD2. The CDR3 contains 15 residues. The V and J ends lost 5 bases and 1 base, in that order; junction bases with no gene match: 4. Looked up from germline, CDR1 is SNHLY and CDR2 is FYNNEI. CDR3 DNA sequence: TGTGCCAGCAGTCGACTAGCGGCACGCACAGATACGCAGTATTTT. It specifies CASSRLAARTDTQYF.

The chain employs TRBV27 and TRBJ1-2, with 8 positions matching TRBD1. CDR3 length: 15 residues. Germline V lookup: CDR1 MNHEY, CDR2 SMNVEV (reference sequence). The J segment lost 4 bases and the V segment lost 2 bases, leaving 6 bases of the junction unmatched. CDR3 DNA sequence: TGTGCCAGCAGTTTAAGGGGGACAGGCCCCTATGGCTACACCTTC. The encoded protein is CASSLRGTGPYGYTF.

This chain's CDR3 is CASSLVDGNYEQYF. CDR3 in DNA: TGTGCCAGCAGCTTAGTCGACGGGAACTACGAGCAGTACTTC. The chain carries TRBV7-6 and TRBJ2-5; a weak D match, TRBD2 (5 bases). The DNA end is a closer match to TRBJ2-7, so the J assignment may be wrong. This CDR3 has 14 residues. CDR1 SGHVS and CDR2 FNYEAQ come from the germline V gene.

The J gene is TRBJ2-2, the V gene TRBV30; the match to TRBD2 covers 11 bases. V shed 0 bases, J shed 5 bases, and the junction held 5 bases outside the gene matches. The CDR3 extends over 16 amino acids. Germline CDR1 is GTSNPN and CDR2 is SVGIG (reference sequence). The CDR3 spells CAWSVGGLAETGELFF. In DNA form, the CDR3 reads TGTGCCTGGAGTGTAGGGGGACTAGCGGAAACCGGGGAGCTGTTTTTT.

The V and J genes are TRBV15 and TRBJ1-1; 11 bases are shared with TRBD1. The CDR3 contains 15 residues. The V gene's germline CDR1 is LNHNV and CDR2 YYDKDF (reference sequence). V trimming: 5 bases; J trimming: 0 bases; junction bases outside the gene matches: 2. CDR3 sequence (DNA): TGTGCCACCAGCCGGGACAGGGGGTTGAACACTGAAGCTTTCTTT. Its protein is CATSRDRGLNTEAFF.

The chain links TRBV11-3 to TRBJ2-3; 8 bases agree with TRBD2. Germline CDR1 SGHNT, CDR2 YENEEA. The CDR3 spans 12 residues. Trimming at V came to 6 bases and at J to 8 bases, leaving 4 bases not matched to a gene. CDR3 amino acids: CASRGSGATQYF. The CDR3 DNA is TGTGCCAGCAGGGGTAGCGGGGCTACGCAGTATTTT. The whole variable domain, filled in from reference TRBV11-3 and TRBJ2-3, reads EAGVVQSPRYKIIEKKQPVAFWCNPISGHNTLYWYLQNLGQGPELLIRYENEEAVDDSQLPKDRFSAERLKGVDSTLKIQPAELGDSAVYLCASRGSGATQYFGPGTRLTVL.

In nucleotides, the CDR3 is TGCGCCAGCAGAAGGGGACTAGCGAGAGGGGAGCTGTTTTTT. It codes for CASRRGLARGELFF. The chain has TRBV4-1 and TRBJ2-2; TRBD2 aligns across 10 bases. CDR1 is MGHRA and CDR2 is YSYEKL in the germline V gene. This CDR3 region has 14 residues. V was clipped by 6 bases and J by 8 bases; unmatched bases: 6.

The rearrangement joins TRBV6-6 to TRBJ1-2, with 7 bases that match TRBD1. The V gene end was trimmed by 2 bases and the J gene end by 2 bases; junction bases not matched to a gene: 5. The CDR3 sequence is 15 residues long. Germline loops: CDR1 MNHNY, CDR2 SVGAGI (reference sequence). The CDR3 sequence is CASSYETGVNYGYTF. The CDR3, as DNA: TGTGCCAGCAGTTACGAAACAGGGGTAAACTATGGCTACACCTTC.

This chain uses TRBV7-2 with TRBJ2-7; 8 positions match TRBD1. With 3 bases clipped from V and 6 bases from J, the junction kept 7 bases outside the gene matches. The CDR3 covers 14 residues. In germline, CDR1 is SGHTA, CDR2 FQGNSA. The DNA for the CDR3 is TGTGCCAGCAGCTTTCTCCAGGGGGCCAGCGAGCAGTACTTC. It yields the protein CASSFLQGASEQYF.

The rearrangement links TRBV7-9 to TRBJ2-1; D not certain. The V gene's germline CDR1 is SEHNR and CDR2 FQNEAQ (reference sequence). V lost 3 bases and J 13 bases, leaving 13 bases between the germline ends. This CDR3 is 12 amino acids long. The CDR3 nucleotides read TGTGCCAGCAGCTTTGGAGACCCCATTCAGTTCTTC. Its translation: CASSFGDPIQFF.

The chain carries TRBV29-1 and TRBJ1-1; TRBD1 matches at 7 bases. Germline V gene data show CDR1 as SQVTM and CDR2 as ANQGSEA. J gave up 0 bases and V 7 bases, and 2 bases lay outside the gene matches. The CDR3 spans 12 residues. This CDR3 reads CSGGQVNTEAFF. The CDR3 nucleotides read TGCAGCGGCGGACAGGTGAACACTGAAGCTTTCTTT.

The chain carries TRBV29-1 and TRBJ2-1, with a possible D match to TRBD2 (6 bases). This CDR3 has 14 amino acids. The V end was cut by 5 bases, the J end by 3 bases, with 14 bases between. Germline V lookup: CDR1 SQVTM, CDR2 ANQGSEA. CDR3 loop: CSVSGDKHYNEQFF. CDR3 nucleotide sequence: TGCAGCGTTTCGGGAGATAAGCACTACAATGAGCAGTTCTTC.

Only one count was recorded for this clone. This rearrangement joins TRBV19 to TRBJ1-2; 9 bases fit TRBD1. Germline V gene sequence: CDR1 LNHDA, CDR2 SQIVND (reference sequence). Unmatched junction bases numbered 13, after V lost 4 bases and J lost 7 bases. This CDR3 contains 16 residues. The CDR3 reads CASSTSDRGPGRGYTF. The CDR3 nucleotides are TGTGCCAGTAGTACCTCGGACAGGGGTCCAGGTCGTGGCTACACCTTC.

The chain employs TRBV7-9 and TRBJ1-4; 8 bases match TRBD1. The CDR3 has 15 residues. CDR1 is SEHNR and CDR2 is FQNEAQ in the germline V gene (reference sequence). V gave up 5 bases and J gave up 7 bases; unmatched junction bases: 9. The CDR3 reads CASSVRGTGGEKLFF. The CDR3 region has the DNA TGTGCCAGCAGCGTCAGGGGGACAGGAGGTGAAAAACTGTTTTTT.

The V and J genes are TRBV6-5 and TRBJ1-2, with D perhaps matching TRBD1 (6 bases). Trimming removed 8 bases from V and 6 bases from J, with 16 bases in between. This CDR3 comprises 13 residues. In germline, CDR1 is MNHEY, CDR2 SVGAGI. CDR3 sequence: CASGEGGYDGYTF. DNA of the CDR3: TGTGCCAGCGGGGAGGGGGGCTATGATGGCTACACCTTC.

The gene calls are TRBV7-9 and TRBJ2-7, with 10 bases that match TRBD2. V lost 3 bases, J lost 3 bases, and 2 bases stayed unmatched. CDR1 SEHNR and CDR2 FQNEAQ come from the germline V gene (reference sequence). This CDR3 has 14 amino acids. CDR3: CASSLSGRDYEQYF. The CDR3 region has the DNA TGTGCCAGCAGCTTGAGCGGGAGGGACTACGAGCAGTACTTC.

The genes are TRBV29-1 and TRBJ2-1; 8 nucleotides match TRBD2. With 3 bases clipped from V and 1 base from J, the junction kept 5 bases outside the gene matches. The CDR3 totals 15 residues. The V gene's germline CDR1 is SQVTM and CDR2 ANQGSEA. The CDR3: CSVDERGSSYNEQFF. The CDR3 nucleotides are TGCAGCGTTGACGAGCGGGGGTCGTCCTACAATGAGCAGTTCTTC.

The chain joins TRBV7-2 to TRBJ1-6, with TRBD1 identical over 9 bases. The germline CDR1 and CDR2 sequences are SGHTA and FQGNSA. J gave up 9 bases and V 6 bases, and 6 bases lay outside the gene matches. CDR3 length: 14 amino acids. The CDR3 DNA reads TGTGCCAGCAGTCCGACAGGGGGTGTTTCACCCCTCCACTTT. It codes for CASSPTGGVSPLHF.

The rearrangement links TRBV5-4 to TRBJ2-2, with TRBD2 matching over 9 bases. The CDR3 totals 17 residues. The junction had 10 bases not matched to a gene; V was cut back by 0 bases and J by 7 bases. The germline gives CDR1 SGHNT, CDR2 YYREEE (reference sequence). The DNA of the CDR3 is TGTGCCAGCAGCTTGGGGTCGGCGGGAGGGCCTATCGGGGAGCTGTTTTTT. Residues: CASSLGSAGGPIGELFF.

This sequence joins TRBV6-1 and TRBJ1-4; D might be TRBD1 (5 bases). The CDR3 length is 20 residues. Looked up from germline, CDR1 is MNHNS and CDR2 is SASEGT. Trimming left V 2 bases short and J 6 bases short, with 28 bases between. CDR3 protein: CASSELEYLGSGLVYEKLFF. CDR3 nucleotides: TGTGCCAGCAGTGAACTCGAATATTTAGGGTCAGGGTTAGTTTATGAAAAACTGTTTTTT.

The CDR3 loop reads CAISGGGELFF. CDR3 nucleotide sequence: TGTGCCATCAGTGGCGGCGGGGAGCTGTTTTTT. This chain links TRBV10-3 with TRBJ2-2; the D is unclear. The V gene lost 4 bases and the J gene lost 7 bases, with 4 bases spanning the gap. CDR3 length equals 11 residues. The germline gives CDR1 ENHRY, CDR2 SYGVKD.

The chain joins TRBV5-6 to TRBJ2-2; D is unresolved. The CDR3 covers 15 residues. Germline assignment: CDR1 SGHDT and CDR2 YYEEEE. The ends were cut back, 1 base at V and 0 bases at J, with 7 bases in the middle. CDR3 sequence (DNA): TGTGCCAGCAGCTTGAACATCGCGAACACCGGGGAGCTGTTTTTT. As protein: CASSLNIANTGELFF.

The genes are TRBV20-1 and TRBJ1-1; no firm D call. The V gene lost 8 bases and the J gene lost 0 bases, with 7 bases spanning the gap. CDR3 size: 11 residues. In germline, CDR1 is DFQATT, CDR2 SNEGSKA (reference sequence). The CDR3 protein is CSNTVNTEAFF. CDR3 sequence (DNA): TGCAGTAATACAGTGAACACTGAAGCTTTCTTT.

This chain joins TRBV10-3 and TRBJ2-7; 8 nucleotides line up with TRBD2. V was pared by 11 bases and J by 2 bases, with 8 bases of the junction left unmatched. Germline V gene lookup returns CDR1 ENHRY and CDR2 SYGVKD. CDR3 size: 13 residues. CDR3 sequence: CASQAGRAYEQYF. CDR3 in DNA: TGTGCCTCCCAAGCCGGGAGGGCCTACGAGCAGTACTTC.

The chain joins TRBV15 to TRBJ1-5; 7 bases map to TRBD1. The CDR3 contains 15 residues. V was clipped by 0 bases and J by 3 bases; unmatched bases: 2. CDR1 and CDR2 from the germline V gene are LNHNV and YYDKDF (reference sequence). The CDR3 sequence: CATSREQGSNQPQHF. The CDR3 DNA is TGTGCCACCAGCAGAGAACAGGGGTCCAATCAGCCCCAGCATTTT.

The chain joins TRBV2 to TRBJ2-1, with 11 bases fitting TRBD1. With 6 bases clipped from V and 8 bases from J, the junction kept 12 bases outside the gene matches. Per germline, CDR1 SNHLY and CDR2 FYNNEI. The CDR3 is made up of 16 amino acids. DNA for the CDR3: TGTGCCAGCAGGGGCAGGGGGACAGGGGGTTTCGATGAGCAGTTCTTC. Its protein is CASRGRGTGGFDEQFF.